This T cell receptor beta chain is drawn from a study of metastatic and nonmetastatic thyroid tumors. Turning to the study itself: Repertoire data that came from the blood and tumor or nodule tissue of malignant and benign thyroid patients were compared.

This CDR3 region has 14 residues. Germline V gives CDR1 KGHSH, CDR2 LQKENI. Overall study findings and caveats: Versus benign nodules, malignant thyroid tumors reportedly had significantly higher TCR beta diversity, in blood and tumor.

Concerning this clone: The antigen is not known. One end of the junction fails to match germline, which may point to a read error.

TCRdb reassembled clones from the PCR reads with MiXCR. This sample has 91,000 or so clones, with approximately 11% found just once. The entire patient cohort was treatment-naive prior to thyroid surgery. The TCR sequence derives from a female donor with papillary thyroid cancer or a benign thyroid nodule (not recorded which). Some clones in this sample may be carry-over from other donors' samples. The rearrangement joins TRBV18 to TRBJ2-5, with D tentatively TRBD2 (6 bases). Sequenced sample: blood. The DNA of the CDR3 is TGTGCCAGCTCACCACCCGGGGTTCGGGAGACCCAGTTGTTC. Protein sequence: CASSPPGVRETQLF.